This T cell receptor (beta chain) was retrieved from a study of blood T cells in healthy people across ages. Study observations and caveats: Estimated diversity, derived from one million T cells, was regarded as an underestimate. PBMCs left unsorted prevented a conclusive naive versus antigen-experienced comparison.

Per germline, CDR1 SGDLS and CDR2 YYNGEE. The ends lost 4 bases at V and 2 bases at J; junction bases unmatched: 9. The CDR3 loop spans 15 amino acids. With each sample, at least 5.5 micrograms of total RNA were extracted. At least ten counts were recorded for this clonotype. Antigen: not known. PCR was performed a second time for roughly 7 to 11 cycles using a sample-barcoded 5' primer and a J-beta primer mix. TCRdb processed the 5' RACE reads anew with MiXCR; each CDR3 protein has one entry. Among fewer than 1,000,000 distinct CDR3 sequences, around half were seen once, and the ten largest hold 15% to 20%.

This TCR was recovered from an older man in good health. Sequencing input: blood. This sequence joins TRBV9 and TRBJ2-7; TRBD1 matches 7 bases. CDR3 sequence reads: CASSPEGATPYEQYF. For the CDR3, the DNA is TGTGCCAGCAGCCCAGAGGGGGCGACACCCTACGAGCAGTACTTC. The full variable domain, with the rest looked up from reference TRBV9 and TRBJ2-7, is DSGVTQTPKHLITATGQRVTLRCSPRSGDLSVYWYQQSLDQGLQFLIQYYNGEERAKGNILERFSAQQFPDLHSELNLSSLELGDSALYFCASSPEGATPYEQYFGPGTRLTVT.